The rows below give T cell receptor beta chains drawn from one sample of a study of response to subunit inactivated influenza vaccine. TCRdb independently ran MiXCR on the RT-PCR reads; one entry per CDR3 protein. The data show about 240,000 distinct CDR3 sequences, more than 10% seen once. This specimen consisted of non-naive T cells sorted from PBMCs, obtained 14 to 15 days before vaccination. All receptors derive from a man over 45 who received an inactivated influenza vaccine. The CDR3 runs from the conserved cysteine through the conserved F or W. D genes are given only for firm matches.

TRBV28 | . | 16 | CASSLLTGAATGELFF
TRBV2 | . | 15 | CASDYRGTGQETQYF
TRBV21-1 | . | 17 | CASSKTSGIRYTGELFF
TRBV11-2 | . | 15 | CASSLDRGSGETQYF
TRBV7-9 | TRBD1 | 12 | CASSYGTAEAFF
TRBV3-1 | . | 10 | CAAGSVEQFF
TRBV7-2 | TRBD2 | 14 | CASSLVAGVHEQFF
TRBV3-1 | TRBD1 | 14 | CASSPRSGGAEQYF
TRBV11-1 | . | 14 | CASSPRVGTDTQYF
TRBV5-4 | TRBD2 | 16 | CASSRSGLAGAFEQYF
TRBV20-1 | . | 13 | CSARDRGTAAQTF
TRBV28 | . | 14 | CASRPPVSSYEQYF
TRBV30 | TRBD1 | 13 | CAWSRGQTYEQYF
TRBV5-4 | TRBD2 | 13 | CASSTGGAYEQYF
TRBV7-2 | . | 13 | CASSFNRPYEQYF
TRBV12-3/TRBV12-4 | . | 14 | CASTSLGRSTEAFF
TRBV5-1 | . | 16 | CASSRDRHSVSGELFF
TRBV18 | . | 12 | CASSPSETEAFF
TRBV6-2/TRBV6-3 | TRBD2 | 16 | CASSPSLAGGAYEQYF
TRBV20-1 | . | 13 | CSASVGAVETQYF
TRBV2 | . | 14 | CASSPHVRVGEAFF
TRBV5-1 | TRBD1 | 15 | CASSSVQGAVETQYF
TRBV7-8 | TRBD1 | 18 | CASSPPGTGIGFSYEQYF
TRBV11-2 | TRBD2 | 17 | CASSRGRGFSGANVLTF
TRBV20-1 | . | 12 | CSARQVNTEAFF
TRBV27 | . | 14 | CASSLKGVAYEQYF
TRBV10-3 | . | 14 | CAISDPRFRGEQYF
TRBV29-1 | . | 12 | CSVAGVGTEAFF
TRBV7-6 | . | 14 | CASSSIGRPYEQYF
TRBV4-2 | . | 15 | CASSQDTRGGYGYTF
TRBV7-8 | TRBD1 | 15 | CASSLAPGTDYEQYF
TRBV20-1 | TRBD1 | 16 | CSASPSGQGFSKTQYF
TRBV20-1 | . | 13 | CSPKYKGEYEQYF
TRBV27 | TRBD2 | 15 | CASSTPSGRVTEQFF
TRBV29-1 | TRBD2 | 14 | CSVLSGRSYNEQFF
TRBV6-2/TRBV6-3 | . | 17 | CASSYSVFGGSYNEQFF
TRBV15 | TRBD2 | 14 | CATSEGGLDNIQYF
TRBV20-1 | TRBD1 | 16 | CSARQGGRRLGFEAFF
TRBV29-1 | . | 14 | CSVEEPASSYEQYF
TRBV29-1 | . | 13 | CSAGTPRYNEQFF
TRBV6-2/TRBV6-3 | TRBD1 | 14 | CASSYGTAYNEQFF
TRBV3-1 | . | 13 | CASSPEAVMGYTF
TRBV20-1 | . | 12 | CSARVGDQPQHF
TRBV28 | TRBD2 | 17 | CASRPPGRGVIQETQYF
TRBV7-9 | . | 15 | CASIPTGGAGREQYF
TRBV29-1 | . | 13 | CSVVAGVSYEQYF
TRBV4-2 | TRBD2 | 16 | CASSQRTSGNTGELFF
TRBV6-2/TRBV6-3 | . | 12 | CASSPIKYEQYF
TRBV12-3/TRBV12-4 | TRBD2 | 17 | CASSLVVSSGALNEQFF
TRBV6-2/TRBV6-3 | . | 14 | CASKNLRGTGELFF
TRBV5-1 | . | 14 | CASRDGSGANVLTF
TRBV20-1 | . | 14 | CSATGEGLHSPLHF